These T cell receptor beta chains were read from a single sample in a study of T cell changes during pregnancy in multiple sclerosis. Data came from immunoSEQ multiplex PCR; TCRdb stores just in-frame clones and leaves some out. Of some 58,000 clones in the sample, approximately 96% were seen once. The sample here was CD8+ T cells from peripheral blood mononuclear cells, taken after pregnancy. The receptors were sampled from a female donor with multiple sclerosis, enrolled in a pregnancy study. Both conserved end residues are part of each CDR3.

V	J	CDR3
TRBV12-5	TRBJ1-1	CASGLALGQGGLTEAFF
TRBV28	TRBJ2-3	CASSLGPAGGWEDTQYF
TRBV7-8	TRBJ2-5	CASITESYGLAGETQYF
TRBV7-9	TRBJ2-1	CASSITAGPSYNEQFF
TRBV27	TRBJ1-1	CASSVRDRAPEAFF
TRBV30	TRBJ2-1	CAWTSGGARDEQFF
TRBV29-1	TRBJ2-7	CSVEEGAGSYEQYF
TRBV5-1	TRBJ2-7	CASSIGYEQYF
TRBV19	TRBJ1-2	CASRLGLQGEGHGYTF
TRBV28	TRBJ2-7	CASRRTYEQYF
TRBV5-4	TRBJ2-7	CASSLGQGANEQYF
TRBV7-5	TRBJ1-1	CARSHARGSEAFF
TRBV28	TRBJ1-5	CASIPIDRAKNSNQPQHF
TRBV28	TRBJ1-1	CASSFRGGRTEAFF
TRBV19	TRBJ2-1	CASSMGGRAGNNEQFF
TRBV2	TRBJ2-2	CASSERTGELFF
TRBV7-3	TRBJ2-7	CASSLTGGLGGEQYF
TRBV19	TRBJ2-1	CASSTIGTAYNEQFF
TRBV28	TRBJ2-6	CASSLRRESGANVLTF
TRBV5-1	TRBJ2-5	CASTPASSGTGIETQYF
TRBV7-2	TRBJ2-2	CASSSLRGGELFF
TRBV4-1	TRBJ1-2	CASSEDRGNGYTF
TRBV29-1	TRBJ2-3	CSSQGNTQYF
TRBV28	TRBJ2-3	CASSLVAEPTDTQYF
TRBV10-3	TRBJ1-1	CAIPSTADFF
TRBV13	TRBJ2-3	CASSSLAGGVTDTQYF
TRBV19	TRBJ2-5	CASSPWDSKTQYF
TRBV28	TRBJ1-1	CASSLWGREAFF
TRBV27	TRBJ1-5	CASSASRQGGRQPQHF
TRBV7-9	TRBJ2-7	CASRPSSGGEQYF
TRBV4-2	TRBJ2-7	CASSQPGQLGEQYF
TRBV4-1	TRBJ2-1	CASSQSLSHEQFF
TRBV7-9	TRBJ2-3	CATGTSGSLDTQYF
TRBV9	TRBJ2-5	CASSVAGVIGQETQYF
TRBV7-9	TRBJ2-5	CASKSSPEETQYF
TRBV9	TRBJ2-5	CASSVAGEDGTQYF
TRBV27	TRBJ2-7	CASGTLNYEQYF
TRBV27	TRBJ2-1	CASTPGLVPSYNEQFF
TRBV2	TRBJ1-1	CASRENSEAFF
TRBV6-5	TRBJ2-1	CASSSLAGMNNEQFF
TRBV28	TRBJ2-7	CASSFAGEGYEQYF
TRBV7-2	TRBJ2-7	CASSLETVTDEQYF
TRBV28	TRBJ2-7	CASAPPRAVSYEQYF
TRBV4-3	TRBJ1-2	CASSQGPLQGGYGYTF
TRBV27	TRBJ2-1	CASSETGSNNEQFF
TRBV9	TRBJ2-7	CASSLGTGLYEQYF
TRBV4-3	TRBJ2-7	CASSQGTSVTYEQYF